A selection of T cell receptor beta chains follows, all from one sample in a study of CD8+ T cells in alopecia areata. Assay used: immunoSEQ multiplex PCR; TCRdb lists only in-frame clones, some missing. The sample has 200,000 to 250,000 clones; under 75% are singletons. Specimen: CD4+ T cells sorted from blood, collected at week 4, from a patient treated with tofacitinib. These receptors originate from a human donor with alopecia areata. The CDR3 runs from the conserved cysteine through the conserved F or W. The order of the fields is D gene, V gene, clone size, J gene, CDR3 DNA, CDR3 protein. D genes are given only for firm matches. A row's size may be missing; if present it is once, few, many or a size class.

d_call: NA; v_call: TRBV30; clone_size: NA; j_call: TRBJ2-5; cdr3_nt: TGTGCCTGGATACCCCTGGCGGAGACCCAGTACTTC; cdr3_aa: CAWIPLAETQYF
d_call: NA; v_call: TRBV29-1; clone_size: NA; j_call: TRBJ2-1; cdr3_nt: TGCAGCTCGGGACTGAATCACAATGAGCAGTTCTTC; cdr3_aa: CSSGLNHNEQFF
d_call: TRBD1; v_call: TRBV25-1; clone_size: NA; j_call: TRBJ2-2; cdr3_nt: TGTGCCAGCAGTTTGTCAGGGGGCTTGGGCGGGGAGCTGTTTTTT; cdr3_aa: CASSLSGGLGGELFF
d_call: NA; v_call: TRBV29-1; clone_size: NA; j_call: TRBJ2-1; cdr3_nt: TGCAGCGTTGTTGGCTACAATGAGCAGTTCTTC; cdr3_aa: CSVVGYNEQFF
d_call: NA; v_call: TRBV27; clone_size: NA; j_call: TRBJ2-1; cdr3_nt: TGTGCCAGCAGTCCCTCCGCGCCTTACAATGAGCAGTTCTTC; cdr3_aa: CASSPSAPYNEQFF
d_call: TRBD1; v_call: TRBV5-8; clone_size: NA; j_call: TRBJ2-4; cdr3_nt: TGTGCCAGCAGCTTGACAAACAGGGGGTACCAGTACTTC; cdr3_aa: CASSLTNRGYQYF
d_call: TRBD2; v_call: TRBV7-3; clone_size: few; j_call: TRBJ2-2; cdr3_nt: TGTGCCAGCAGCTTGGGTCTAGCGGGGGACACCGGGGAGCTGTTTTTT; cdr3_aa: CASSLGLAGDTGELFF
d_call: NA; v_call: TRBV29-1; clone_size: NA; j_call: TRBJ2-5; cdr3_nt: TGCAGTGCTCTAGAAGGAGAGACCCAGTACTTC; cdr3_aa: CSALEGETQYF
d_call: NA; v_call: TRBV27; clone_size: few; j_call: TRBJ1-4; cdr3_nt: TGTGCCAGCAGTTCGTACGGGGGGCGTGAAAAACTGTTTTTT; cdr3_aa: CASSSYGGREKLFF
d_call: TRBD2; v_call: TRBV6-5; clone_size: NA; j_call: TRBJ2-1; cdr3_nt: TGTGCCAGCCTGGGACTAGCGGGGGGCCAACGGCAGTTCTTC; cdr3_aa: CASLGLAGGQRQFF
d_call: NA; v_call: TRBV19; clone_size: few; j_call: TRBJ1-2; cdr3_nt: TGTGCCAGTAGTACCTCGGTGAACTATGGCTACACCTTC; cdr3_aa: CASSTSVNYGYTF
d_call: NA; v_call: TRBV7-9; clone_size: NA; j_call: TRBJ1-2; cdr3_nt: TGTGCCAGCGGGGGGTTCTATGGCTACACCTTC; cdr3_aa: CASGGFYGYTF
d_call: NA; v_call: TRBV30; clone_size: NA; j_call: TRBJ1-2; cdr3_nt: TGTGCCTCGAGGGCAGACTCAGTCTCTGGCTACACCTTC; cdr3_aa: CASRADSVSGYTF
d_call: TRBD2; v_call: TRBV15; clone_size: NA; j_call: TRBJ2-1; cdr3_nt: TGTGCCACCAGCAGAGTGAGACTAGCGGGAAATGAGCAGTTCTTC; cdr3_aa: CATSRVRLAGNEQFF
d_call: NA; v_call: TRBV7-2; clone_size: once; j_call: TRBJ2-2; cdr3_nt: TGTGCCAGCAGCCCCCAAATTGATGGGGAGCTGTTTTTT; cdr3_aa: CASSPQIDGELFF
d_call: NA; v_call: TRBV4-3; clone_size: few; j_call: TRBJ2-1; cdr3_nt: TGCGCCAGCAGCCGGGGACTTCTCACTGAGCAGTTCTTC; cdr3_aa: CASSRGLLTEQFF
d_call: NA; v_call: TRBV10-1; clone_size: NA; j_call: TRBJ2-2; cdr3_nt: TGCGCCAGCAGTGAGCTAGTTGGAGTCGGGGAGCTGTTTTTT; cdr3_aa: CASSELVGVGELFF
d_call: TRBD2; v_call: TRBV6-1; clone_size: NA; j_call: TRBJ2-5; cdr3_nt: TGTGCCACCAGGGGACTAGGGGAGACCCAGTACTTC; cdr3_aa: CATRGLGETQYF
d_call: TRBD2; v_call: TRBV7-2; clone_size: NA; j_call: TRBJ2-5; cdr3_nt: TGTGCCAGCAGCCAGAGACTAGCGGGGGGGGAGACCCAGTACTTC; cdr3_aa: CASSQRLAGGETQYF
d_call: NA; v_call: TRBV7-9; clone_size: NA; j_call: TRBJ2-3; cdr3_nt: TGTGCCAGCCAGAGCGGAGATCGGCCCCCAGATACGCAGTATTTT; cdr3_aa: CASQSGDRPPDTQYF
d_call: NA; v_call: TRBV6-5; clone_size: NA; j_call: TRBJ2-1; cdr3_nt: TGTGCCAGCAGTTTGGAAGGGGGCTCCTACAATGAGCAGTTCTTC; cdr3_aa: CASSLEGGSYNEQFF
d_call: NA; v_call: TRBV4-2; clone_size: NA; j_call: TRBJ1-2; cdr3_nt: TGTGCCAGCAGCCAAGTCGGTAACGGCTACACCTTC; cdr3_aa: CASSQVGNGYTF
d_call: TRBD1; v_call: TRBV30; clone_size: NA; j_call: TRBJ2-6; cdr3_nt: TGTGCCTGGTCGAAGTGGGACAGTGATAGGATCGTCCTGACTTTC; cdr3_aa: CAWSKWDSDRIVLTF